The T cell receptor (beta chain) under discussion was sequenced for a study of blood T cell repertoires in COVID-19. Study at large: Acute and convalescent COVID-19 specimens originated in the United States, Italy and Spain.

In the authors' methods: It was from reference gene primer amplification that nucleated cell counts were estimated. Libraries were prepared by immunoSEQ multiplex PCR; TCRdb keeps only in-frame clonotypes and omits some of them. The V and J calls and clone size are taken from that table; D and trimming were inferred from the DNA. This table has about 180,000 clones, roughly 80% appearing once. Germline V gene lookup returns CDR1 SGHVS and CDR2 FQNEAQ. J was trimmed by 6 bases and V by 4 bases; bases with no gene match: 7. This CDR3 has 15 residues. This clone was picked up one time. The source of this sequence is a man aged 60 to 75 who had been exposed to COVID-19. This chain uses TRBV7-8 with TRBJ2-1; 9 bases line up with TRBD1. The sample was PBMCs or T cells enriched from blood (not recorded which). CDR3 in amino acids: CASSSPDRGFNEQFF. As DNA, the CDR3 is TGTGCCAGCAGCTCCCCGGACAGGGGTTTCAATGAGCAGTTCTTC.